The TCR beta chain under discussion was sequenced for a study of blood T cells in healthy people across ages. Alongside a J-beta primer mix, a sample-barcoded 5' primer served in a second PCR lasting roughly 6 to 12 cycles. Via MiXCR, TCRdb re-called the 5' RACE reads, giving one row per CDR3 protein. There are 1 million to 1.2 million distinct CDR3 sequences in the sample; more than 30% occur only once, and about an eighth lies in the top ten. Sequenced sample: blood. This receptor was taken from a man between 18 and 35 years old in good health.

CDR3 nucleotides: TGTGCCAGCAGCCAAACAGGATTATTGAATTCTTCGATGAACGAGCAGTACTTC. Translating gives CASSQTGLLNSSMNEQYF. The chain has TRBV14 and TRBJ2-5; possible D gene TRBD1, 5 bases. The J call may be incorrect, as the DNA end agrees better with TRBJ2-7. Germline V gives CDR1 SGHDN, CDR2 FVKESK. The CDR3 is 18 amino acids.